The 20 T cell receptor beta chains presented below share a single source sample, sequenced in a study of cytomegalovirus exposure and HLA in healthy donors. Primers for the PCR totalled 60 Vbeta and 13 Jbeta. This table comes from immunoSEQ multiplex PCR, and its TCRdb copy is limited to in-frame clones, with some not included. The table has more than 80,000 clones, about 70% seen once; the top ten hold approximately 3.2%. Sequenced: PBMCs. The receptors derive from a female donor in good health and CMV-seropositive.

CDR3 in amino acids: CASSVTPGQGADGYTF. CDR3 coding DNA: TGTGCCAGCTCAGTGACGCCGGGACAGGGGGCTGATGGCTACACCTTC. The chain combines TRBV18 with TRBJ1-2, with 12 bases aligning to TRBD1. The CDR3 extends over 16 amino acids. Germline V gene sequence: CDR1 KGHSH, CDR2 LQKENI. V lost 5 bases and J lost 6; bases outside the gene matches: 10.

The V call is TRBV7-2, the J call TRBJ1-1, with 7 nucleotides matching TRBD1. The junction had 7 bases not matched to a gene; V was cut back by 5 bases and J by 1 base. Germline CDR1 and CDR2: SGHTA and FQGNSA. The CDR3 totals 15 residues. The CDR3 nucleotides read TGTGCCAGCAGCGAACGGACAGGACCGAACACTGAAGCTTTCTTT. Translating gives CASSERTGPNTEAFF.

This clone was observed a few times. V gene TRBV1 combines with J gene TRBJ2-7; the tabulated D call, TRBD1, remains unverified against the DNA. TRBV1 is classified as a pseudogene. The length of the CDR3 is 15 residues. The CDR3 spells CTSSQDQGQGTEQYF. CDR3 nucleotide sequence: TGCACCAGCAGCCAAGATCAAGGACAGGGAACCGAGCAGTACTTC.

To note about this clone: Other nucleotide sequences in the sample specify the same CDR3. V and J are TRBV18 and TRBJ1-1, with a weak D call TRBD1 (5 bases). The length of the CDR3 is 14 residues. Germline assignment: CDR1 KGHSH and CDR2 LQKENI. The V end was cut by 3 bases, the J end by 1 base, with 9 bases between. The CDR3: CASSPLRENTEAFF. The DNA of the CDR3 is TGTGCCAGCTCACCTCTCAGGGAGAACACTGAAGCTTTCTTT.

The chain combines TRBV19 with TRBJ1-2, with TRBD1 matching 8 bases. Germline lookup yields CDR1 LNHDA and CDR2 SQIVND (reference sequence). The CDR3 is made up of 15 amino acids. J lost 5 bases, V lost 1 base, and 6 bases had no gene match. In nucleotides, the CDR3 is TGTGCCAGTAGTATAGGAGGGGGACAGGAATATGGCTACACCTTC. Protein: CASSIGGGQEYGYTF.

In its sample, this clone was seen a few times. The chain carries TRBV27 and TRBJ1-2; 7 nucleotides agree with TRBD1. Germline trimming cut 6 bases from V and 6 bases from J; bases unmatched to any gene: 7. This CDR3 spans 13 amino acids. Germline CDR1 reads MNHEY; CDR2 reads SMNVEV (reference sequence). The CDR3 nucleotides are TGTGCCAGCAGGACGGGACAGTACCATGGCTACACCTTC. Its protein product is CASRTGQYHGYTF.

The chain employs TRBV28 and TRBJ2-2; 8 nucleotides agree with TRBD2. The germline V gene has CDR1 MDHEN and CDR2 SYDVKM. The CDR3 covers 21 residues. V was clipped by 3 bases and J by 7 bases; unmatched bases: 25. CDR3 DNA: TGTGCCAGCAGTTTTCTACCTTTCTTGAGAGTAGCGGGGACCTTTAACGGGGAGCTGTTTTTT. Protein: CASSFLPFLRVAGTFNGELFF.

The rearrangement links TRBV30 to TRBJ2-5; perhaps TRBD1 as D (6 bases). The CDR3 runs to 15 residues. Germline loops: CDR1 GTSNPN, CDR2 SVGIG (reference sequence). V dropped 1 base and J dropped 3 bases, with 15 bases sitting between them. DNA for the CDR3: TGTGCCTGGAGTGACTCGCCGGGACAAGAAGAGACCCAGTACTTC. It is translated as CAWSDSPGQEETQYF.

The genes are TRBV7-9 and TRBJ2-7; D unresolved. V was clipped by 3 bases and J by 5 bases, with 5 bases between them. The CDR3 loop spans 11 amino acids. Germline V gene data show CDR1 as SEHNR and CDR2 as FQNEAQ (reference sequence). The CDR3: CASSFSDEQYF. The CDR3 bases are TGTGCCAGCAGCTTTTCGGACGAGCAGTACTTC.

The gene calls are TRBV7-8 and TRBJ2-1; 9 bases align to TRBD2. Germline CDR1 is SGHVS and CDR2 is FQNEAQ. The CDR3 sequence is 14 residues long. J gave up 10 bases and V 2 bases, and 6 bases lay outside the gene matches. In nucleotides, the CDR3 is TGTGCCAGCAGCTTAAGGCGGGAGGGCCGGGAGCAGTTCTTC. It specifies CASSLRREGREQFF.

This clone appeared a few times. The V and J genes are TRBV6-6 and TRBJ1-1, with D maybe TRBD1 (6 bases). CDR1 is MNHNY, CDR2 SVGAGI, per germline (reference sequence). V was shortened by 3 bases and J by 8 bases, with 10 bases between the two germline ends. The CDR3 extends over 12 amino acids. CDR3 loop: CASSYTQGEAFF. The CDR3 coding sequence is TGTGCCAGCAGTTATACACAGGGAGAAGCTTTCTTT.

This CDR3 reads CASSLDSRYGYTF. The CDR3 bases are TGTGCCAGCAGTTTAGACAGCCGCTATGGCTACACCTTC. This chain uses TRBV28 with TRBJ1-2, with D tentatively TRBD1 (5 bases). V was clipped by 2 bases and J by 4 bases, with 8 bases between them. Germline V gene lookup returns CDR1 MDHEN and CDR2 SYDVKM. The CDR3 loop spans 13 amino acids.

The chain joins TRBV10-1 to TRBJ2-1, with D possibly matching TRBD2 (7 bases). The length of the CDR3 is 17 residues. With 0 bases removed from V and 4 bases from J, the gap between germline ends came to 16 bases. The germline V gene encodes CDR1 WNHNN and CDR2 SYGVQD (reference sequence). CDR3 loop: CASSESGRGHSYNEQFF. In DNA form, the CDR3 reads TGCGCCAGCAGTGAGTCTGGGCGGGGGCACTCATACAATGAGCAGTTCTTC.

V gene TRBV13 combines with J gene TRBJ2-1; 13 bases align to TRBD2. V was pared by 4 bases and J by 4 bases, with 1 base of the junction left unmatched. Germline assignment: CDR1 PRHDT and CDR2 FYEKMQ (reference sequence). CDR3 length: 15 residues. Here the CDR3 DNA reads TGTGCCAGCAGCTCGGGACTAGCGGGGTACAATGAGCAGTTCTTC. Its protein is CASSSGLAGYNEQFF. Looking up the rest from reference TRBV13 and TRBJ2-1 gives the full variable domain: AAGVIQSPRHLIKEKRETATLKCYPIPRHDTVYWYQQGPGQDPQFLISFYEKMQSDKGSIPDRFSAQQFSDYHSELNMSSLELGDSALYFCASSSGLAGYNEQFFGPGTRLTVL.

The V call is TRBV5-1, the J call TRBJ1-2, with 10 bases matching TRBD1. CDR3 size: 17 residues. The junction had 12 bases not matched to a gene; V was cut back by 0 bases and J by 7 bases. Germline values: CDR1 SGHRS, CDR2 YFSETQ. The CDR3 coding sequence is TGCGCCAGCAGCTTGGCTTTACCCGGGACAGGGGACGGTGGCTACACCTTC. This gives the protein CASSLALPGTGDGGYTF.

This clone was detected a few times. This sequence joins TRBV6-6 and TRBJ1-1; a weak D match, TRBD1 (6 bases). The ends were cut back, 2 bases at V and 9 bases at J, with 16 bases in the middle. In germline, CDR1 is MNHNY, CDR2 SVGAGI (reference sequence). The CDR3 is made up of 14 amino acids. Written as DNA, the CDR3 is TGTGCCAGCAGTTACAGGACAGACCTTGAGAAAGCTTTCTTT. Translation gives CASSYRTDLEKAFF.

The chain couples TRBV19 to TRBJ2-7; D may be TRBD1 (6 bases). Germline V CDR1 and CDR2: LNHDA, SQIVND (reference sequence). Between the trimmed V and J ends, which lost 6 bases and 0 bases, there was a span of 9 bases. The CDR3 is 13 residues long. The CDR3 sequence: CASSTGSSYEQYF. Here the CDR3 DNA reads TGTGCCAGTAGCACAGGGAGCTCCTACGAGCAGTACTTC.

The chain employs TRBV19 and TRBJ2-7, with 10 bases matching TRBD2. V trimming: 5 bases; J trimming: 4 bases; junction bases outside the gene matches: 5. The length of the CDR3 is 14 residues. Germline V gene lookup returns CDR1 LNHDA and CDR2 SQIVND (reference sequence). CDR3 amino acids: CASSARLAGYEQYF. The CDR3 DNA is TGTGCCAGTAGTGCACGACTAGCGGGTTACGAGCAGTACTTC.

The gene calls are TRBV7-6 and TRBJ2-5; no clear D gene. The V and J ends lost 5 bases and 3 bases respectively, with 7 bases between them. CDR3 length: 12 residues. Germline CDR1 and CDR2: SGHVS and FNYEAQ. DNA of the CDR3: TGTGCCAGCAGCCCGCACAAAGAGACCCAGTACTTC. It translates to CASSPHKETQYF.

The chain employs TRBV10-3 and TRBJ2-6, with D uncertain. V was pared by 2 bases and J by 1 base, with 6 bases between. CDR1 ENHRY and CDR2 SYGVKD come from the germline V gene. The CDR3 is made up of 15 amino acids. CDR3 DNA sequence: TGTGCCATCAGTGAGGGAGTATCTGGGGCCAACGTCCTGACTTTC. Residues: CAISEGVSGANVLTF.